What follows are 9 T cell receptor beta chains derived from one specimen sequenced in a study of T cells in tuberculosis. Profiling relied on immunoSEQ multiplex PCR, and the TCRdb table lists in-frame clones only, not all of them. Counted here are some 10,000 clones, approximately 94% occurring once; the ten biggest clones make up approximately 12%. Sequenced input: PBMCs. These receptors were taken from an adult with tuberculosis.

The V call is TRBV4-1, the J call TRBJ2-5; 10 positions match TRBD2. CDR3 size: 18 residues. Unmatched junction bases numbered 14, after V lost 2 bases and J lost 5 bases. Germline V gives CDR1 MGHRA, CDR2 YSYEKL. CDR3 sequence (DNA): TGCGCCAGCAGCCAATGGACTGGGCTAGCGGGGGAGGGGGAGACCCAGTACTTC. This sequence encodes CASSQWTGLAGEGETQYF.

V is TRBV6-1 and J is TRBJ1-1; a weak D match, TRBD1 (6 bases). The CDR3 totals 13 residues. Germline V gene sequence: CDR1 MNHNS, CDR2 SASEGT. V lost 7 bases, J lost 2 bases, and 11 bases lay in between. CDR3: CASIKDRNTEAFF. The CDR3 DNA is TGTGCCAGCATTAAGGACAGAAACACTGAAGCTTTCTTT.

The rearrangement joins TRBV6-1 to TRBJ2-1; perhaps TRBD2 as D (6 bases). V shed 3 bases and J shed 7 bases, with 13 bases lying between them. The V gene's germline CDR1 is MNHNS and CDR2 SASEGT. The CDR3 extends over 14 amino acids. CDR3 loop: CASSESLEGNEQFF. The CDR3 DNA follows: TGTGCCAGCAGTGAGTCCTTGGAGGGGAATGAGCAGTTCTTC.

This clone was found once. The V call is TRBV19, the J call TRBJ1-1; D is perhaps TRBD1 (5 bases). This CDR3 region has 14 residues. Per the germline V gene, CDR1 is LNHDA and CDR2 is SQIVND (reference sequence). Trimming removed 2 bases at V and 1 base at J, with 8 bases between. The CDR3 here is CASSITQGNTEAFF. The CDR3 region has the DNA TGTGCCAGTAGTATAACCCAGGGGAACACTGAAGCTTTCTTT.

This CDR3 is CAISTGTGAGNTIYF. The CDR3 nucleotides are TGTGCCATCAGTACCGGGACAGGGGCTGGAAACACCATATATTTT. V gene TRBV10-3 combines with J gene TRBJ1-3, with 10 bases matching TRBD1. This CDR3 spans 15 amino acids. In germline, CDR1 is ENHRY, CDR2 SYGVKD. Trimming cost V 5 bases and J 2 bases; bases outside gene matches: 3.

The V and J genes are TRBV5-4 and TRBJ2-7; 15 bases fit TRBD2. V shed 3 bases and J 1 base; nucleotides not matched to a gene: 2. Germline V gene sequence: CDR1 SGHNT, CDR2 YYREEE (reference sequence). There are 16 residues in the CDR3. The CDR3 region is CASSSGLAGGSYEQYF. The CDR3, as DNA: TGTGCCAGCAGCTCGGGACTAGCGGGGGGTTCCTACGAGCAGTACTTC.

The chain couples TRBV29-1 to TRBJ2-6, with unresolved D. Germline V gene sequence: CDR1 SQVTM, CDR2 ANQGSEA. The V end was cut by 3 bases, the J end by 5 bases, with 17 bases between. The CDR3 loop spans 16 amino acids. The CDR3 nucleotides read TGCAGCGTTGATTGCTCACTACAAAGTCGGGCCAACGTCCTGACTTTC. Translation gives CSVDCSLQSRANVLTF.

The CDR3 spells CASSQWLGQLNSPLHF. DNA for the CDR3: TGCGCCAGCAGCCAATGGTTGGGACAGCTTAATTCACCCCTCCACTTT. The J gene is TRBJ1-6, the V gene TRBV4-1, with TRBD1 identical over 7 bases. The V and J ends lost 2 bases and 6 bases, in that order; junction bases with no gene match: 7. This CDR3 is 16 amino acids long. Germline CDR1 reads MGHRA; CDR2 reads YSYEKL.

The chain employs TRBV11-2 and TRBJ1-4, with D unclear. V gave up 1 base and J gave up 0 bases, with 9 bases separating them. Looked up from germline, CDR1 is SGHAT and CDR2 is FQNNGV. This CDR3 is 16 amino acids long. The CDR3 region is CASSLGAVPTNEKLFF. Here the CDR3 DNA reads TGTGCCAGCAGCTTAGGGGCAGTACCAACTAATGAAAAACTGTTTTTT.